The entry that follows covers one TCR beta chain sequence. Libraries of naive CD8 cells were prepared from around 20,000 to 1,000,000 sorted cells using 10%, 30% or 50% RNA. Naive CD8 T cells were picked out by sorting for CD8+CD4-CCR7+CD45RA+. This CDR3 is built from 12 residues. Trimming removed 2 bases at V and 9 bases at J, with 10 bases between. In germline, CDR1 is KGHDR, CDR2 SFDVKD. The authors built bulk TCR libraries by previously described methods with listed TCR primers. TCRdb re-called the PCR reads through MiXCR, storing one row per CDR3 protein. The sample includes approximately 550,000 distinct CDR3 sequences, 20% to 25% of them seen just once. This specimen belongs to a study of molecular identifiers for immune sequencing clone quantification.

The sample consisted of naive CD8+ T cells from blood, with Jurkat cell RNA spiked in. Subset here: FACS-sorted CD8+CD4-CCR7+CD45RA+ naive T cells. The J gene is TRBJ2-7, the V gene TRBV24-1; D uncertain. The TCR originated in a human donor in good health. Some libraries in this study had Jurkat cell RNA spiked in. This CDR3 is CATSDSYNGQYF. CDR3 coding DNA: TGTGCCACCAGTGATTCTTATAACGGGCAGTACTTC.